This TCR beta chain came from a study of regulatory T cells in long-lasting Graves disease (dated by TCRdb to the early 2020s). Turning to the overall study: Patients with newly diagnosed Graves' disease had been on antithyroid drugs for under 3 months. Persistent Graves' disease patients were compared with newly diagnosed Graves' disease patients by peripheral blood TCR sequencing and RNA sequencing. The study took place in China and was registered as a clinical trial. TCR sequencing covered some 13 persistent and 20 or so newly diagnosed Graves' disease patients, around 33 samples in total. The full study reports these points: TRBV28, TRBJ1-2 and TRBJ2-5 were preferentially used in persistent disease, while TRBV20-1 and TRBJ2-1 were favored in newly diagnosed disease. Only the TCR beta chain was sequenced and analyzed. Because the primary lesion, thyroid tissue, could not be accessed, the study looked at peripheral blood alone. More public clonotypes were shared among persistent patients (fewer than 3,000) than among newly diagnosed patients (over 900). Lower TCR Shannon entropy and fewer highly expanded clones were observed in persistent Graves' disease patients than in newly diagnosed patients, which suggested clonal expansion. The authors acknowledged the small sample size as a limitation that may reduce accuracy.

This clonotype was counted at least ten times. Its cognate antigen has yet to be identified. The record has no base qualities; no much larger clone is one base away. The sample's time point label, in plain terms: newly diagnosed GD, antithyroid drugs for less than 3 months. RNA was extracted from PBMCs in TRIzol for both TCR sequencing and RNA sequencing. The diagnosis of Graves' disease was made according to American Thyroid Association guidelines. Patients were recruited from an endocrinology department in Xi'an, China. From each patient, approximately 9 milliliters of peripheral blood was collected into an EDTA anticoagulant tube. PBMCs were isolated by Ficoll Paque Plus density gradient separation without further T cell sorting. An Agilent 2100 Bioanalyzer and agarose gel were used to check RNA quality, and a NanoDrop 2000 was used to measure RNA concentration. Preparation of the library involved multiplex PCR. Sequencing took place on an Illumina HiSeq 4000. TCR beta libraries were built with iRepertoire HTBI primers and Arm-PCR amplification of CDR3 regions. Before sequencing, the PCR products went through gel purification. For the original study's pipeline: Gene usage analysis of CDR3 amino acid clonotypes used the 62 TRBV and some 13 TRBJ segments found across samples. Filtered high-quality paired reads were merged into contigs using COPE and FqMerger. BLAST was used to align contigs to IMGT TRBV, TRBD and TRBJ reference genes, with CDR3 defined following IMGT. Clonotypes above 0.1% frequency were classified as highly expanded clones. Shannon entropy served as the measure of repertoire diversity, while the Gini coefficient captured V-J evenness. Clonotypes shared by more than one individual were considered public. The public reads were reprocessed in TCRdb via fastp at Q25 and MiXCR, keeping in-frame beta chains. When rows share a CDR3 protein, they turn into one entry using the most common DNA and genes. These V and J calls rely on TCRdb rather than the paper's analysis. This sample gives 200,000 to 250,000 distinct CDR3 sequences in total; approximately 18% of them show up just once. 10% to 15% of the sample is held by the ten biggest clonotypes.

In the germline V gene (reference sequence), CDR1 corresponds to MNHEY and CDR2 to SMNVEV. Trimming at the junction amounts to 6 bases on V and 0 bases on J, and the germline ends lie 6 bases apart. Spanning cysteine to phenylalanine, the CDR3 consists of 13 amino acids. CDR3 DNA is the only sequence kept; it has 39 bases, read in frame from the first base. The sample was also linked to a second study, of T cells in Graves' hyperthyroidism and ophthalmopathy. As the second paper documents: Stable Graves' hyperthyroidism was defined as the absence of progression to ophthalmopathy over 18 months of follow-up. Hyperthyroidism patients were newly diagnosed, had a disease duration of under 2 months, and were aged 18 to 65 years. Any patient with an uncontrolled infection, another autoimmune disease, pregnancy or lactation was excluded. Diagnoses were established on the basis of clinical symptoms, serum thyroxine and TRAb, thyroid ultrasound, and orbital computed tomography. A first-round RT-PCR of the TCR CDR3 used the HTBI primer set with the Qiagen OneStep RT-PCR kit. Blood samples also contained most of the expanded thyroid clonotypes (frequency above 0.001), which suggests that blood repertoires may reflect thyroid immune responses. A model built on a 13 V-J signature distinguished ophthalmopathy from stable hyperthyroidism, reaching over 85% sensitivity and around 81% specificity in cross-validation and 80%/75% in testing. In validation, the model predicted progression to ophthalmopathy with approximately 70% sensitivity and 72% to 85% specificity, a median of approximately 6.7 months before onset. A discovery cohort of fewer than 110 patients, approximately 44 with Graves' ophthalmopathy and fewer than 65 with stable Graves' hyperthyroidism, was used to find distinguishing TCR V-J signatures. Prospective prediction of ophthalmopathy was tested in an independent validation cohort of 18 to 20 hyperthyroidism patients and 15 to 17 patients who later progressed to ophthalmopathy. For training and testing, the 100 or so patients in the discovery cohort were randomly divided in a 7:3 ratio. The study also compared thyroid tissue and blood T-cell repertoires from several Graves' hyperthyroidism patients. Once sampling was done, hyperthyroidism patients were given methimazole at a starting dose of 30 mg daily, whereas ophthalmopathy patients were given high-dose intravenous methylprednisolone. Libraries were constructed in a second round of multiplex PCR, after which size selection and purification were performed. Sequencing of the libraries was done on an Illumina HiSeq2000 using paired-end 100 bp reads. SOAPnuke was used to process the raw data, removing reads that contained adapters or uncalled bases, had a mean Phred below 15, or lacked an exact match to the constant primer or identifier. High-quality paired reads were merged using COPE v1.2.5, and each unique nucleotide sequence was defined as a clonotype. Clonotypes were aligned to IMGT TRBV, TRBD and TRBJ reference segments using MiTCR v1.1. Only V-J combinations with frequency above 0.0001, covering 99.2% of repertoires, were analysed. A TCS score was defined as the ratio of F50 (clonal expansion) to E x V (chaos), with BLOSUM62-based TCRdist applied between CDR3 peptides within each V-J. Welch's t-statistics and random forest reduced several hundred V-J features to under 15, which were used in a naive Bayes classifier (R e1071). No statistical method was used to fix the sample size in advance, and group allocation was not hidden from the investigators. The paper reports TCR Vbeta CDR3 sequencing of some 140 peripheral blood samples: around 45 ophthalmopathy, 75 to 80 hyperthyroidism and roughly 17 progressor patients.

This receptor was identified in a woman younger than 45 with Graves disease. Donor details come from another sample of the same person, matched by shared clones. Here the sequenced sample was peripheral blood mononuclear cells (PBMCs), taken at new diagnosis, from a patient treated with antithyroid drugs. The rearranged segments are TRBV27 and TRBJ1-3; there is no confident call for the D gene. The CDR3 reads CASRDYSGNTIYF. Read as DNA, the sequence is TGTGCCAGCAGAGACTACTCTGGAAACACCATATATTTT.